The clone carrying this T cell receptor beta chain is labeled as medium-sized (0.01 to 0.1%). Sorting of live CD3+CD8+TCRalphabeta+ cells by PD-1 and/or TIGIT gave four subsets. V lost 7 bases, J lost 4 bases, and 2 bases stayed unmatched. The CDR3 is 12 amino acids. The QIAseq Immune Repertoire TCR panel built the libraries from approximately 15 ng of total RNA. TCRdb independently ran MiXCR on the reads; one entry per CDR3 protein. The sample holds some 520 distinct CDR3 sequences; roughly 9.4% are singletons and the top ten take around 36%. This entry is derived from a study of circulating CD8 cells and anti-PD-1 response in melanoma.

V and J are TRBV12-3 or TRBV12-4 and TRBJ2-3; TRBD2 matches 7 bases. The sequencing used CD8+ T cells from PBMCs, collected at baseline or after one month of anti-PD-1 therapy (not recorded which). This TCR was recovered from a human donor with melanoma. In nucleotides, the CDR3 is TGTGCCAGCACCGCGGGGGCAGATACGCAGTATTTT. The encoded protein is CASTAGADTQYF.